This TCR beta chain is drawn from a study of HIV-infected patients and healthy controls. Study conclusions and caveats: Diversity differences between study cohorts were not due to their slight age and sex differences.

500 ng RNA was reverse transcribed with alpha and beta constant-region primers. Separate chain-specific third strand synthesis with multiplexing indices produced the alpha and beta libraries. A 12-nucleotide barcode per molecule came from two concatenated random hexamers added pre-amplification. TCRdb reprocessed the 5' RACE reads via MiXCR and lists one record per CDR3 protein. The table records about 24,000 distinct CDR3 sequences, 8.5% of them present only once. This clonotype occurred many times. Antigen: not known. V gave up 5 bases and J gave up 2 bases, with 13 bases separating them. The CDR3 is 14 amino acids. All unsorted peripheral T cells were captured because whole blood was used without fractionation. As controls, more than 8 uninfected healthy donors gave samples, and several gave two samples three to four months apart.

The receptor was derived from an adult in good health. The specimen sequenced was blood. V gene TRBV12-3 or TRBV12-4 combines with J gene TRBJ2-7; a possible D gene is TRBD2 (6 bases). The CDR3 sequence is CASSGGTLAYEQYF. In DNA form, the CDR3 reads TGTGCCAGCAGTGGCGGGACTCTTGCCTACGAGCAGTACTTC.